This TCR beta chain is drawn from a study of relationships among human T cell subsets. In regard to this clonotype: Its antigen is unidentified.

The T cell receptor alpha and beta CDR3 regions were amplified from mRNA by semiquantitative ARM-PCR. Tagged nested gene-specific primers were used first, then communal superprimers amplified exponentially. TCRdb redid the calling of the multiplex PCR reads with MiXCR, one entry per CDR3 protein. This table holds some 13,000 distinct CDR3 sequences, around 67% found once. Study-wide results and caveats: Over 55% of CD8+ cytotoxic sequences came from clones with over 100 reads.

Th1 cells were collected as flow-through following bead selections for CD25, CD56 and CD294. Trimming took off 5 bases at V and 6 bases at J, with 12 bases between the two ends. The CDR3 spans 13 residues. Germline values: CDR1 MRHNA, CDR2 SNTAGT. The material sequenced was CD4+ Th1 cells sorted from blood. The clonotype comes from a man aged 40-49 years in good health. This chain connects TRBV6-4 to TRBJ2-3; D remains unclear. CDR3 sequence (DNA): TGTGCCAGCAGTCTTCAATTGAGTGATACGCAGTATTTT. Amino acid sequence: CASSLQLSDTQYF.